One sample yielded the 7 T cell receptor beta chains listed below, sequenced in a study of T cells after yellow fever vaccination. MiXCR, applied by TCRdb to the 5' RACE reads, yields one record per CDR3 protein. The sample includes approximately 600,000 distinct CDR3 sequences, 10% to 15% of them seen just once. Sequencing used PBMCs, obtained on the day of the yellow fever booster vaccination. The receptors shown here come from a young man who received the YFV17D yellow fever vaccine.

This clonotype was seen more than once but under ten times. This chain connects TRBV27 to TRBJ2-7; D is perhaps TRBD2 (5 bases). Germline values: CDR1 MNHEY, CDR2 SMNVEV (reference sequence). Trimming took 1 base from V and 3 from J, leaving 7 bases between them. The CDR3 has 13 residues. CDR3 nucleotide sequence: TGTGCCAGCAGTTTATTCGCGGGCTACGAGCAGTACTTC. Residues: CASSLFAGYEQYF.

In this sample, this clonotype turned up a few times. The V call is TRBV29-1, the J call TRBJ1-2, with unresolved D. Trimming pared 5 bases from V and 0 bases from J, leaving 7 bases between. Germline values: CDR1 SQVTM, CDR2 ANQGSEA. The CDR3 loop spans 12 amino acids. The CDR3 loop is CSVLVANYGYTF. The CDR3 DNA follows: TGCAGCGTTTTGGTCGCTAACTATGGCTACACCTTC.

The chain recombines TRBV15 with TRBJ1-2; 8 bases are a match to TRBD1. CDR3 length equals 16 residues. J was trimmed by 8 bases and V by 3 bases; bases with no gene match: 14. The germline V gene encodes CDR1 LNHNV and CDR2 YYDKDF (reference sequence). The CDR3 spells CATSSRDRIILPGYTF. CDR3 in DNA: TGTGCCACCAGCAGCCGGGACAGGATAATCCTTCCGGGCTACACCTTC.

The rearrangement uses TRBV3-1 and TRBJ1-1; D is unresolved. This CDR3 comprises 13 residues. V was pared by 6 bases and J by 3 bases, with 11 bases between. In germline, CDR1 is LGHDT, CDR2 YNNKEL (reference sequence). DNA for the CDR3: TGTGCCAGCAGGGGAGGATCCGACACTGAAGCTTTCTTT. It specifies CASRGGSDTEAFF.

This clonotype was found many times. This sequence joins TRBV29-1 and TRBJ1-4; unclear D gene. This CDR3 is 12 amino acids long. With 4 bases removed from V and 4 bases from J, the gap between germline ends came to 7 bases. Germline CDR1 SQVTM, CDR2 ANQGSEA. The CDR3 nucleotides read TGCAGCGTTGGTGGAAATAATGAAAAACTGTTTTTT. It encodes CSVGGNNEKLFF.

In this sample, this clonotype turned up a few times. The rearrangement links TRBV11-1 to TRBJ2-4; 8 bases map to TRBD2. The CDR3 spans 18 residues. In germline, CDR1 is SGHAT, CDR2 FQDESV (reference sequence). V was clipped by 3 bases and J by 8 bases; unmatched bases: 18. CDR3 sequence reads: CASSLAVRSAGALDIQYF. DNA for the CDR3: TGTGCCAGCAGCTTGGCGGTGAGGTCAGCGGGAGCTTTGGACATTCAGTACTTC.

The rearrangement uses TRBV24-1 and TRBJ2-7, with 7 bases matching TRBD1. The germline gives CDR1 KGHDR, CDR2 SFDVKD. V lost 2 bases to trimming and J lost 3 bases; unmatched junction nucleotides: 6. The CDR3 runs 15 residues. CDR3 DNA sequence: TGTGCCACCAGTGATTCCCGGGACAGTATCTACGAGCAGTACTTC. Translation: CATSDSRDSIYEQYF.